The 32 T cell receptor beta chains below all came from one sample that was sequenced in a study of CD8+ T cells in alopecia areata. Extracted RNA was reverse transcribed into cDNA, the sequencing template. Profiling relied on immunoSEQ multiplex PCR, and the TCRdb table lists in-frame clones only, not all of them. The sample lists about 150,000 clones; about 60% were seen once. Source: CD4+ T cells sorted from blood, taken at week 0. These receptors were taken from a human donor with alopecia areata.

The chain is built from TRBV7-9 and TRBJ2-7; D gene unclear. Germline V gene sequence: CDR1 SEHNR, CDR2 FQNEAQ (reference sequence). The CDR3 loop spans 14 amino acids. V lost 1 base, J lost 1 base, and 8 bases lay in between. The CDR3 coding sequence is TGTGCCAGCAGCTTAGGTGGCTTTTCCTACGAGCAGTACTTC. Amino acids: CASSLGGFSYEQYF.

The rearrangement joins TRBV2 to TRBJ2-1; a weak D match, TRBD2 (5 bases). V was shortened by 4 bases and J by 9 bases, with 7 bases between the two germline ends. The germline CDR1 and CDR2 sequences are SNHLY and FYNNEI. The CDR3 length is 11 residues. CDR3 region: CASSGRSEQFF. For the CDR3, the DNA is TGTGCCAGCAGTGGGAGGTCTGAGCAGTTCTTC.

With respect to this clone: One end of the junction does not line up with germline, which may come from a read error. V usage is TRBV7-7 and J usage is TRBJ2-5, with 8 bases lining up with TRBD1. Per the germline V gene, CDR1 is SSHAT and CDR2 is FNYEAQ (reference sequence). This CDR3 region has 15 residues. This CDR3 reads CASSTGQGGQETQYF. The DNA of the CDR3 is TGTGCTAGCAGCACTGGACAGGGTGGGCAAGAGACCCAGTACTTC.

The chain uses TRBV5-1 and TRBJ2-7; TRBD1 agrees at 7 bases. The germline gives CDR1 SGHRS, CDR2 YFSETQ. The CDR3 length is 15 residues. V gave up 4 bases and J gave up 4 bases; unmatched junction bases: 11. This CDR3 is CASSQKTGPDYEQYF. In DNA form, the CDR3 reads TGCGCCAGCAGCCAAAAGACAGGGCCGGATTACGAGCAGTACTTC.

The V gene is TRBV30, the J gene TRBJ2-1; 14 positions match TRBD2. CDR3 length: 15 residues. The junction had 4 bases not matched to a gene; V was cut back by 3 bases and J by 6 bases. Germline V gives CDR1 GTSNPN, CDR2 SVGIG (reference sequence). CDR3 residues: CAWSSGLAGVNEQFF. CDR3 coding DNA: TGTGCCTGGAGCTCGGGACTAGCGGGGGTCAATGAGCAGTTCTTC.

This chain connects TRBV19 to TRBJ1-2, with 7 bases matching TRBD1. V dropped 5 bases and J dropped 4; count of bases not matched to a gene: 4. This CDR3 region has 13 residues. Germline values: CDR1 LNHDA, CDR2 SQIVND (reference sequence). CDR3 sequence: CASSGPGGYGYTF. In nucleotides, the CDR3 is TGTGCCAGTAGTGGACCAGGGGGCTATGGCTACACCTTC.

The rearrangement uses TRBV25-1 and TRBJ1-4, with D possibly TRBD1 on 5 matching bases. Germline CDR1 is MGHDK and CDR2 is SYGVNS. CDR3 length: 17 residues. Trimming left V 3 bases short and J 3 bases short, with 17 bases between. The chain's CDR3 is CASSDHPGRVANEKLFF. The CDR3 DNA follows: TGTGCCAGCAGTGACCACCCCGGCAGGGTTGCTAATGAAAAACTGTTTTTT.

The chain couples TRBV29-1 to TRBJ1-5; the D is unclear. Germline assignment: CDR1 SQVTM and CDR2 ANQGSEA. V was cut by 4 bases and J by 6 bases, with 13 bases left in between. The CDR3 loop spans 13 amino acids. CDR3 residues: CSVVRELGQPQHF. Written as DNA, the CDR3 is TGCAGCGTTGTCCGGGAACTCGGTCAGCCCCAGCATTTT.

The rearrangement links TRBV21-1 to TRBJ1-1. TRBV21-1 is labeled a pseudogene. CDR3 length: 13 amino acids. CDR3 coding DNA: TGTGCCAGCAGCAAAAGTCGAATGGCTGAAGCTTTCTTT. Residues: CASSKSRMAEAFF.

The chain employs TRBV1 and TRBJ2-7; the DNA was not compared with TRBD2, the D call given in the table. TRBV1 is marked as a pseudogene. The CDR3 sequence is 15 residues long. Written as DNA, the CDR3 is TGCACCAGCAGCCTTTCGAGGCCCCGGTTATACGAGCAGTACTTC. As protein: CTSSLSRPRLYEQYF.

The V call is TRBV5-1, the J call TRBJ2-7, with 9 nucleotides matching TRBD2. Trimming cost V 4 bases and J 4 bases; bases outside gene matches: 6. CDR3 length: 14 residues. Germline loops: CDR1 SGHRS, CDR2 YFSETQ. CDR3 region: CASSPSGGRYEQYF. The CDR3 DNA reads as TGCGCCAGCAGCCCCAGCGGGGGGAGGTACGAGCAGTACTTC.

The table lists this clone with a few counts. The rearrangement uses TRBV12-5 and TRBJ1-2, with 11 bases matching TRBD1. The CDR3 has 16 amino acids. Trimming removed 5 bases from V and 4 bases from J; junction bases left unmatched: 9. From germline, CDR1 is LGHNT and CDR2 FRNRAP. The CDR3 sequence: CASGLEDRGHSYGYTF. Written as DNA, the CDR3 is TGTGCTAGTGGTCTTGAGGACAGGGGGCATTCCTATGGCTACACCTTC. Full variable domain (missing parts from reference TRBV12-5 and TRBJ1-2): DARVTQTPRHKVTEMGQEVTMRCQPILGHNTVFWYRQTMMQGLELLAYFRNRAPLDDSGMPKDRFSAEMPDATLATLKIQPSEPRDSAVYFCASGLEDRGHSYGYTFGSGTRLTVV.

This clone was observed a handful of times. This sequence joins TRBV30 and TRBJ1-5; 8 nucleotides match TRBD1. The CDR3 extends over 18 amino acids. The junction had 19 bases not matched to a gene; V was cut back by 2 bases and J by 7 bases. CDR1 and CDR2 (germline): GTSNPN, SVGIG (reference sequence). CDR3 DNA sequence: TGTGCCTGGAGTCCACGGACAGGGTTTGTATTAAAGCACCAGCCCCAGCATTTT. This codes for CAWSPRTGFVLKHQPQHF.

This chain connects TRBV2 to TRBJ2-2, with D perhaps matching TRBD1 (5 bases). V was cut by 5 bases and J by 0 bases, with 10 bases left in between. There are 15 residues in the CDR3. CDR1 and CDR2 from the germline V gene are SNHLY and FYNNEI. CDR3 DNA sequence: TGTGCCAGCAGTAGACAGCATCCGAACACCGGGGAGCTGTTTTTT. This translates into CASSRQHPNTGELFF. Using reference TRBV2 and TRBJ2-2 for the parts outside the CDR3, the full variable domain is EPEVTQTPSHQVTQMGQEVILRCVPISNHLYFYWYRQILGQKVEFLVSFYNNEISEKSEIFDDQFSVERPDGSNFTLKIRSTKLEDSAMYFCASSRQHPNTGELFFGEGSRLTVL.

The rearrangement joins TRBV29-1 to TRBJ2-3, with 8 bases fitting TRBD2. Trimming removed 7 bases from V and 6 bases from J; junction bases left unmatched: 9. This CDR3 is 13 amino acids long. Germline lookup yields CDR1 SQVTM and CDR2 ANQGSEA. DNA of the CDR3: TGCAGCGGAGACGGGGGGGTAGACGATACGCAGTATTTT. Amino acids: CSGDGGVDDTQYF.

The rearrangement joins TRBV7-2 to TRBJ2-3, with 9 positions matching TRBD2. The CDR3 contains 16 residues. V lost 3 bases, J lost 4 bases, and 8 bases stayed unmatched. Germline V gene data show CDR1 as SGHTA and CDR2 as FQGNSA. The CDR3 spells CASSLGGGAGADTQYF. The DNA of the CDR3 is TGTGCCAGCAGCTTGGGCGGGGGGGCCGGTGCAGATACGCAGTATTTT.

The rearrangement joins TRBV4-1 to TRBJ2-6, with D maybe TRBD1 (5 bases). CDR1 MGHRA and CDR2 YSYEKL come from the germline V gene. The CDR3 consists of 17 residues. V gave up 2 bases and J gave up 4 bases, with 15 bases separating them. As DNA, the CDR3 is TGCGCCAGCAGCCAACCCACTCAGGGCTGGGGGGCCAACGTCCTGACTTTC. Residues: CASSQPTQGWGANVLTF.

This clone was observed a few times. The CDR3 DNA sequence: TGTGCCATCCAGGGGAGCGCCGGACCAAAAAATGAGCAGTTCTTC. Translated, it gives CAIQGSAGPKNEQFF. The rearrangement links TRBV10-3 to TRBJ2-1; D is possibly TRBD1 (6 bases). The germline V and J ends were trimmed by 8 bases and 7 bases, with 21 bases remaining between them. This CDR3 has 15 residues. Germline CDR1 ENHRY, CDR2 SYGVKD.

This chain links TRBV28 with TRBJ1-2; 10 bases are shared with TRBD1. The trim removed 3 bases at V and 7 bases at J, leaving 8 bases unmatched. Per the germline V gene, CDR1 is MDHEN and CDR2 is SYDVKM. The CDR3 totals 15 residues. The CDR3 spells CASSFSDRGYGGYTF. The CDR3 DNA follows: TGTGCCAGCAGTTTTTCGGACAGGGGGTACGGTGGCTACACCTTC.

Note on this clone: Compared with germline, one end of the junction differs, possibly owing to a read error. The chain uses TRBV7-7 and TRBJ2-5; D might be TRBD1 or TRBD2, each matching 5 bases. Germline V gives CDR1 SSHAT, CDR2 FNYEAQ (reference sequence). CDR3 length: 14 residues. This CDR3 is CASSLDWGGETQYF. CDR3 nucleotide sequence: TGTGCTAGCAGCCTAGACTGGGGCGGGGAGACCCAGTACTTC.

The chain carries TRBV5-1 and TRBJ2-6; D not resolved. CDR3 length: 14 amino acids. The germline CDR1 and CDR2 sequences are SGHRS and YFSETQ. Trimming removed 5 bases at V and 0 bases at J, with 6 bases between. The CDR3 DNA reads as TGCGCCAGCAGGGTCTTCTCTGGGGCCAACGTCCTGACTTTC. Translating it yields CASRVFSGANVLTF.

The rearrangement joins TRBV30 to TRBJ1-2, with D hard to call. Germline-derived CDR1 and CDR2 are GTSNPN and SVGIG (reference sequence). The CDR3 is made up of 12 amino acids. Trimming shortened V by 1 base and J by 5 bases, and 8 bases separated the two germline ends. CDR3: CAWSASVYGYTF. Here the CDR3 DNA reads TGTGCCTGGAGTGCCAGCGTGTATGGCTACACCTTC.

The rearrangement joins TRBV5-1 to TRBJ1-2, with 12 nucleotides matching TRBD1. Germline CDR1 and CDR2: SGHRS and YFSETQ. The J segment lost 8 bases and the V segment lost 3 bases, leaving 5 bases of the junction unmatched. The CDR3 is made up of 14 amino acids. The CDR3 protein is CASSSGQGAEGYTF. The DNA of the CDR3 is TGCGCCAGCAGCTCGGGACAGGGGGCAGAGGGCTACACCTTC.

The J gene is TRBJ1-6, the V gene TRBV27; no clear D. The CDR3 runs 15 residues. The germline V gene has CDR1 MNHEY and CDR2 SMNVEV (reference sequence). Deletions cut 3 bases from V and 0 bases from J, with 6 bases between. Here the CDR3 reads CASSFGSSYNSPLHF. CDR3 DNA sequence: TGTGCCAGCAGTTTCGGGAGCTCCTATAATTCACCCCTCCACTTT.

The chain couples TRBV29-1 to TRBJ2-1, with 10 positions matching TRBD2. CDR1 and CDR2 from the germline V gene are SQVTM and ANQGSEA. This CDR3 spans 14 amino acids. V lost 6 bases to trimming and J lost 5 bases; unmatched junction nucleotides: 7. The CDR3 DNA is TGCAGCGTAAGAACTAGCGGGGCAAACAATGAGCAGTTCTTC. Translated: CSVRTSGANNEQFF.

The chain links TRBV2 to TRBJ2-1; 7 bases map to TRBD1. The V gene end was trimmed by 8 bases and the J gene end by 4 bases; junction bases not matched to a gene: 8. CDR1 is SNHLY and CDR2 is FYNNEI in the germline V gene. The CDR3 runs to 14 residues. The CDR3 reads CASVLGTEYNEQFF. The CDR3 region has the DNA TGTGCCAGCGTGTTAGGGACAGAGTACAATGAGCAGTTCTTC.

The CDR3 DNA reads as TGTGCCAGCAGCCTCGGGTCTAGCCTATCTCTGGAGACCCAGTACTTC. It encodes CASSLGSSLSLETQYF. The chain carries TRBV7-2 and TRBJ2-5, with D possibly matching TRBD2 (5 bases). There are 16 residues in the CDR3. Germline CDR1 and CDR2: SGHTA and FQGNSA. V lost 5 bases and J lost 5, with 21 bases in between. Full variable domain (outside the CDR3, taken from reference TRBV7-2 and TRBJ2-5): GAGVSQSPSNKVTEKGKDVELRCDPISGHTALYWYRQSLGQGLEFLIYFQGNSAPDKSGLPSDRFSAERTGGSVSTLTIQRTQQEDSAVYLCASSLGSSLSLETQYFGPGTRLLVL.

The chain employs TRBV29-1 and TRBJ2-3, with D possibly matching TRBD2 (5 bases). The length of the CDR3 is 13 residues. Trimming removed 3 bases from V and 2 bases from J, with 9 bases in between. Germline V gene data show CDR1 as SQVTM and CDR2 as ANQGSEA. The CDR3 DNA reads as TGCAGCGTTGATTCCCTAGCCACAGATACGCAGTATTTT. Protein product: CSVDSLATDTQYF.

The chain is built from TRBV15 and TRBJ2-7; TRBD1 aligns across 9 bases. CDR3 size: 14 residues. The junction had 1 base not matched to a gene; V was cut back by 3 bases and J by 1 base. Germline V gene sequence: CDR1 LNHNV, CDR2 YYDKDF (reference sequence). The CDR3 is CATSRTGGSYEQYF. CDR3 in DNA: TGTGCCACCAGCAGGACAGGGGGTTCCTACGAGCAGTACTTC.

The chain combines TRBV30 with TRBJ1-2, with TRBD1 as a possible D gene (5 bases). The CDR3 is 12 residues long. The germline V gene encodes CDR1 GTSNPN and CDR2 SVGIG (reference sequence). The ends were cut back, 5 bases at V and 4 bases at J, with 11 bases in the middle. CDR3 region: CAWRGRIYGYTF. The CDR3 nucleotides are TGTGCCTGGCGGGGACGGATCTATGGCTACACCTTC.

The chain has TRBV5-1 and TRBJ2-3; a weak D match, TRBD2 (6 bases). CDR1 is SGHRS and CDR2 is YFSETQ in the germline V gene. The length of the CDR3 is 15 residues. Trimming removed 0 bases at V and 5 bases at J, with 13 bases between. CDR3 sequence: CASSLAAGFGDTQYF. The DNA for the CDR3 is TGCGCCAGCAGCTTGGCCGCGGGGTTTGGAGATACGCAGTATTTT. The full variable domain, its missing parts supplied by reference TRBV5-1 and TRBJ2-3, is KAGVTQTPRYLIKTRGQQVTLSCSPISGHRSVSWYQQTPGQGLQFLFEYFSETQRNKGNFPGRFSGRQFSNSRSEMNVSTLELGDSALYLCASSLAAGFGDTQYFGPGTRLTVL.

CDR3 loop: CANRREPKNYEQYF. The CDR3 DNA sequence: TGCGCCAACCGACGGGAACCCAAAAACTACGAGCAGTACTTC. The chain carries TRBV23-1 and TRBJ2-7, with D perhaps matching TRBD2 (5 bases). TRBV23-1 is labeled an ORF, and its function is uncertain. This CDR3 spans 14 amino acids. Deletions cut 10 bases from V and 3 bases from J, with 19 bases between.